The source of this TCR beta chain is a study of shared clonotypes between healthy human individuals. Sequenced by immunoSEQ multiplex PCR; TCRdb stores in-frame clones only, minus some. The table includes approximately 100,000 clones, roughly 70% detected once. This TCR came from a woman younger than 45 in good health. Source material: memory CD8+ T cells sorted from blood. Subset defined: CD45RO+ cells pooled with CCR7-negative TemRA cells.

In DNA, the CDR3 is TGTGCCAGTACCGACCAGTTCAGCACCGGGGAGCTGTTTTTT. It translates to CASTDQFSTGELFF. The chain joins TRBV19 to TRBJ2-2, with D uncertain. V was pared by 7 bases and J by 4 bases, with 13 bases between. The CDR3 is 14 residues long. The germline gives CDR1 LNHDA, CDR2 SQIVND (reference sequence). The complete variable domain, with remaining parts taken from reference TRBV19 and TRBJ2-2, reads DGGITQSPKYLFRKEGQNVTLSCEQNLNHDAMYWYRQDPGQGLRLIYYSQIVNDFQKGDIAEGYSVSREKKESFPLTVTSAQKNPTAFYLCASTDQFSTGELFFGEGSRLTVL.